These 10 T cell receptor beta chains were sequenced from one sample in a study of PD-L1 blockade in urothelial cancer (dated by TCRdb to about 2017). The library was produced with the immunoSEQ multiplex PCR assay. The clones in this table, taken by TCRdb from immuneACCESS, are in-frame only. Not every clone is retained; where verified, under half of the shortfall comes from an unresolved V gene, and the cause of the rest is unknown. Within this sample are nearly 50,000 clones, with about 85% of them counted one time only. The ten largest clones add up to roughly 1.9% of the sample. This specimen's time point label, per the study, means: peripheral blood 6 weeks after treatment start. This sample comprised PBMCs, obtained around atezolizumab (anti-PD-L1) treatment. The receptors were sampled from a man aged 50 or older with urothelial cancer.

This clone showed up just once. The chain links TRBV6-1 to TRBJ2-5; D unresolved. The CDR3 contains 13 residues. Germline V gene sequence: CDR1 MNHNS, CDR2 SASEGT. With 5 bases removed from V and 2 bases from J, the gap between germline ends came to 9 bases. CDR3 protein: CASSRGIQETQYF. CDR3 bases: TGTGCCAGCAGTAGAGGAATTCAAGAGACCCAGTACTTC.

The chain couples TRBV6-6 to TRBJ1-2; 11 bases agree with TRBD1. The CDR3 has 14 amino acids. CDR1 and CDR2 (germline): MNHNY, SVGAGI (reference sequence). V lost 7 bases and J lost 7; bases outside the gene matches: 8. The CDR3 nucleotides are TGTGCCAGCACCCTGGGACAGGGGGTTTTTGGCTACACCTTC. It encodes CASTLGQGVFGYTF.

This clone was detected a few times. This chain's CDR3 is CATSQGGLNTEAFF. For the CDR3, the DNA is TGTGCCACCAGCCAAGGAGGATTGAACACTGAAGCTTTCTTT. J is TRBJ1-1 and V is TRBV28, with D unresolved. This CDR3 region has 14 residues. The V gene's germline CDR1 is MDHEN and CDR2 SYDVKM. V gave up 10 bases and J gave up 0 bases, with 15 bases separating them.

The chain joins TRBV7-9 to TRBJ2-7, with D possibly being TRBD1 (6 bases). V was pared by 5 bases and J by 3 bases, with 8 bases between. There are 12 residues in the CDR3. Germline CDR1 and CDR2: SEHNR and FQNEAQ (reference sequence). The CDR3 sequence is CASSRDIYEQYF. The CDR3 DNA follows: TGTGCCAGCAGCCGGGACATCTACGAGCAGTACTTC.

The chain combines TRBV27 with TRBJ1-2; TRBD1 is a possible D gene (6 bases). CDR3 length: 15 amino acids. The ends were cut back, 2 bases at V and 5 bases at J, with 15 bases in the middle. In germline, CDR1 is MNHEY, CDR2 SMNVEV (reference sequence). The CDR3 coding sequence is TGTGCCAGCAGTTTACTCGGCGGGGGCTTGTATGGCTACACCTTC. It encodes CASSLLGGGLYGYTF.

This clone was recorded a few times. This chain uses TRBV5-4 with TRBJ2-1; 8 nucleotides match TRBD2. Per germline, CDR1 SGHNT and CDR2 YYREEE (reference sequence). J lost 5 bases, V lost 0 bases, and 7 bases had no gene match. The CDR3 is 16 residues long. CDR3 nucleotides: TGTGCCAGCAGCTTGGCCCCTAGCGGGCCCGACAATGAGCAGTTCTTC. This encodes CASSLAPSGPDNEQFF.

This clone appeared a few times. The J gene is TRBJ2-7, the V gene TRBV9, with 10 bases identical to TRBD1. There are 15 residues in the CDR3. Germline lookup yields CDR1 SGDLS and CDR2 YYNGEE. The V and J ends lost 0 bases and 2 bases, in that order; junction bases with no gene match: 2. DNA for the CDR3: TGTGCCAGCAGCGTAGGTGGGACAGGGGCCTACGAGCAGTACTTC. Its translation: CASSVGGTGAYEQYF.

The chain uses TRBV7-2 and TRBJ2-7; D perhaps matches TRBD2 (5 bases). Germline V gene sequence: CDR1 SGHTA, CDR2 FQGNSA. The V end lost 6 bases, the J end lost 4 bases, and 13 bases lay between the germline ends. The CDR3 spans 13 residues. The CDR3 region has the DNA TGTGCCAGCAGAGGAGGAGGCGAATACGAGCAGTACTTC. It encodes CASRGGGEYEQYF.

V usage is TRBV5-8 and J usage is TRBJ1-6; D is perhaps TRBD1 (6 bases). CDR1 and CDR2 from the germline V gene are SGHTS and YDEGEE. The CDR3 has 17 residues. The germline V and J ends were trimmed by 4 bases and 9 bases, with 23 bases remaining between them. This CDR3 reads CASSPWGLQGSGSPLHF. DNA for the CDR3: TGTGCCAGCAGCCCCTGGGGGTTACAGGGAAGCGGTTCACCCCTCCACTTT.

This chain links TRBV5-1 with TRBJ2-2; tentatively, D is TRBD1 (6 bases). V dropped 4 bases and J dropped 6 bases, with 10 bases sitting between them. The germline gives CDR1 SGHRS, CDR2 YFSETQ. There are 13 residues in the CDR3. The CDR3 region is CASSLRQAGELFF. CDR3 bases: TGCGCCAGCAGCCTCAGACAGGCCGGGGAGCTGTTTTTT.